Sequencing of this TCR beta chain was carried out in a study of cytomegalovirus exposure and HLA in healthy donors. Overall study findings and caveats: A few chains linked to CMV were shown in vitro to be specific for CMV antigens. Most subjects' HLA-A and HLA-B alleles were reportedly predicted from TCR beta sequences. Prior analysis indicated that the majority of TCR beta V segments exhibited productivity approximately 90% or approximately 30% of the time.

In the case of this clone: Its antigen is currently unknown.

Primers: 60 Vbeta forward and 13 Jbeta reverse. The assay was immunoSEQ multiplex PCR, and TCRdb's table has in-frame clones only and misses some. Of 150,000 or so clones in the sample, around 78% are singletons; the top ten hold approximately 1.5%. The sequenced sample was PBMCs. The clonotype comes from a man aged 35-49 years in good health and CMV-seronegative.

The CDR3, as DNA: TGTGCCAGCCCGGGAGGGTATAGCAATCAGCCCCAGCATTTT. It translates to CASPGGYSNQPQHF. The chain carries TRBV6-4 and TRBJ1-5, with D unresolved. CDR1 is MRHNA, CDR2 SNTAGT, per germline. This CDR3 contains 14 residues. Trimming took 8 bases from V and 0 from J, leaving 11 bases between them.